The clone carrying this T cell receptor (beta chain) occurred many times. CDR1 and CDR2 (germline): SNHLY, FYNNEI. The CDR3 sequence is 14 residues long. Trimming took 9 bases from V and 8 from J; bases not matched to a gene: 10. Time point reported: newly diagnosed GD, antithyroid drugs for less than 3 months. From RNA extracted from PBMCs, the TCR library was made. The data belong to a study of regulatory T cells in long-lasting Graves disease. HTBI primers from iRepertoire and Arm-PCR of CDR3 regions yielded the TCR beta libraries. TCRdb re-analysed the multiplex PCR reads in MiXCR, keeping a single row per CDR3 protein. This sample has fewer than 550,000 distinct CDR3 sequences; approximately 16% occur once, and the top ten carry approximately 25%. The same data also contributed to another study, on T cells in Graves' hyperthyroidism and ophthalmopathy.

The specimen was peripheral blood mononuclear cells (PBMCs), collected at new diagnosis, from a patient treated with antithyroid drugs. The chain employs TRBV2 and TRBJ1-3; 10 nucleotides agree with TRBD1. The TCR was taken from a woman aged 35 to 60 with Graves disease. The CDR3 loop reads CASGRQGAMDTIYF. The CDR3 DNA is TGTGCCAGTGGAAGACAGGGGGCAATGGACACCATATATTTT.